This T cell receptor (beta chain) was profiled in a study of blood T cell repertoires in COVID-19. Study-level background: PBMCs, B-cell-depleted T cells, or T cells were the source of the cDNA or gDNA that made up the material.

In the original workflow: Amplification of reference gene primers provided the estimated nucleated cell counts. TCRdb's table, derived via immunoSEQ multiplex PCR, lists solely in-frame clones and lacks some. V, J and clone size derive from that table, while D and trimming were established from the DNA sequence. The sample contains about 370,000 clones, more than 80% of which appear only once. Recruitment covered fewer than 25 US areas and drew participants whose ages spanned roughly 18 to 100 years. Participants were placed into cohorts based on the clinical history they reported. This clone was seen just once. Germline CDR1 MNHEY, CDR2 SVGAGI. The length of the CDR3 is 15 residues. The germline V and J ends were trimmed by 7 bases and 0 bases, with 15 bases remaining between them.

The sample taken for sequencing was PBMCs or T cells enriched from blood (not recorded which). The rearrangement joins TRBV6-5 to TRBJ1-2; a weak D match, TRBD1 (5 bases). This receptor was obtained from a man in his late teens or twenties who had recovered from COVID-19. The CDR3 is CASTFGAGANYGYTF. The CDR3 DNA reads TGTGCCAGCACTTTCGGGGCGGGAGCTAACTATGGCTACACCTTC.